This T cell receptor (beta chain) is from a study of T cell changes during pregnancy in multiple sclerosis. The data were produced by immunoSEQ multiplex PCR, yet TCRdb's version contains in-frame clones alone and is incomplete. The data contain 40,000 to 60,000 clones, around 92% of them singletons. The junction had 12 bases not matched to a gene; V was cut back by 7 bases and J by 9 bases. The CDR3 length is 15 residues. In germline, CDR1 is MNHNS, CDR2 SASEGT. This clonotype originated in a female donor with multiple sclerosis, enrolled in a pregnancy study. The material was CD4+ T cells from peripheral blood mononuclear cells, obtained in the third trimester of pregnancy. The chain uses TRBV6-1 and TRBJ1-6; 7 bases fit TRBD1. The CDR3 protein is CASIGKGAPISPLHF. The CDR3 DNA is TGTGCCAGCATCGGAAAGGGGGCCCCGATTTCACCCCTCCACTTT.